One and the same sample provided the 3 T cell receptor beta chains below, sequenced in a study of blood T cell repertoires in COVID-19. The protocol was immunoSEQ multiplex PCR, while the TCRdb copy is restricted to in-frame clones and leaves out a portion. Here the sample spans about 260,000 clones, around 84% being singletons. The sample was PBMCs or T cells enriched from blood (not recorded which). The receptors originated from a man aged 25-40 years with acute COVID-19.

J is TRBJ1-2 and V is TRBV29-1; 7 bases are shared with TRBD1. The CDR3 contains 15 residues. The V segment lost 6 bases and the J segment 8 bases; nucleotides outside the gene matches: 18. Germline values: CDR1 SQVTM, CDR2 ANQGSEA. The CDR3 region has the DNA TGCAGCGTCGTCGGATTTGAGACAGGGATAGGCGGCTACACCTTC. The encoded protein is CSVVGFETGIGGYTF.

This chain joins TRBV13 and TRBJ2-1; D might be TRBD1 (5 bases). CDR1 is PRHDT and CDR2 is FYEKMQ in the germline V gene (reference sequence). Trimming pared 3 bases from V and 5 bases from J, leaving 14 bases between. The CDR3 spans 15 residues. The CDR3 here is CASSFPLGVDNEQFF. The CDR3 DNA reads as TGTGCCAGCAGCTTCCCATTAGGGGTTGACAATGAGCAGTTCTTC.

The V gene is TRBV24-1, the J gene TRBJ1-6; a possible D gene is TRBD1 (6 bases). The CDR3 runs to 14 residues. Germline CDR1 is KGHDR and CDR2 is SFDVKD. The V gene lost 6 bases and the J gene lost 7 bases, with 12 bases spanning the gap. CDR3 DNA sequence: TGTGCCACCAGTAAGGCAGGGGCCAATTCACCCCTCCACTTT. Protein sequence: CATSKAGANSPLHF.